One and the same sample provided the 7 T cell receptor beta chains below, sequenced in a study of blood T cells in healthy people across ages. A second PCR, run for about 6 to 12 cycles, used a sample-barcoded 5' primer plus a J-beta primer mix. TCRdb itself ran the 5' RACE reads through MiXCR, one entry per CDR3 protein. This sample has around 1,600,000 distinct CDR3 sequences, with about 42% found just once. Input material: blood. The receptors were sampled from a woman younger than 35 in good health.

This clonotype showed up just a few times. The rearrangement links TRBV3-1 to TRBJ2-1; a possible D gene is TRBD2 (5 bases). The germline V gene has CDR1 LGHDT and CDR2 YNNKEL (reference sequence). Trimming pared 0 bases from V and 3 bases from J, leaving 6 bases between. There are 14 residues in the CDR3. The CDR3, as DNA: TGTGCCAGCAGCCAAGAAAGCGGCTACAATGAGCAGTTCTTC. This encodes CASSQESGYNEQFF.

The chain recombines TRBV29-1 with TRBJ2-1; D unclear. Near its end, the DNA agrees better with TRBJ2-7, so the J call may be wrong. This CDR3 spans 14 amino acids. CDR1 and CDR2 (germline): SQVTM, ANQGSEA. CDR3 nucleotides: TGCAGCGTTGAAAATAGGTTCTCCTACAATGAGCAGTACTTC. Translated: CSVENRFSYNEQYF.

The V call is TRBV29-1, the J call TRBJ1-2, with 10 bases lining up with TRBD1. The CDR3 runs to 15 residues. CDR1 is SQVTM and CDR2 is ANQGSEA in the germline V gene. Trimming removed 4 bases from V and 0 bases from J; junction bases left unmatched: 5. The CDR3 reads CSVGQGAPANYGYTF. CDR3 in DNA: TGCAGCGTTGGACAGGGGGCGCCGGCTAACTATGGCTACACCTTC.

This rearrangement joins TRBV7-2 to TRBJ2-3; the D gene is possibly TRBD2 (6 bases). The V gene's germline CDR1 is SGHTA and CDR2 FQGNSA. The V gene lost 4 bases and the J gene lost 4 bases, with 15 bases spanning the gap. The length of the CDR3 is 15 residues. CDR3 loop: CASSSSVSLADTQYF. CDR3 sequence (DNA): TGTGCCAGCAGCTCTAGCGTCAGCCTAGCAGATACGCAGTATTTT.

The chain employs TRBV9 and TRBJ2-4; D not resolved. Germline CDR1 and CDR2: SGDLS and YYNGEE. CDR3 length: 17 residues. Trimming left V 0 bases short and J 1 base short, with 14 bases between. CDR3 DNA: TGTGCCAGCAGCGTAGGGGCAGGAGTGGTGGCCAAAAACATTCAGTACTTC. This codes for CASSVGAGVVAKNIQYF.

The DNA of the CDR3 is TGTGCCAGCAGCAATAGCGGGAGGGCCCTCGATGAGCAGTTCTTC. Amino acids: CASSNSGRALDEQFF. The V and J genes are TRBV9 and TRBJ2-1; TRBD2 aligns across 11 bases. This CDR3 region has 15 residues. Germline V CDR1 and CDR2: SGDLS, YYNGEE. The junction had 8 bases not matched to a gene; V was cut back by 4 bases and J by 8 bases.

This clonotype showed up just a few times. Here the CDR3 reads CASSSRDYSGDTQYF. The CDR3 DNA reads TGTGCCAGCAGTTCCAGAGATTATAGCGGAGATACGCAGTATTTT. The chain links TRBV12-3 or TRBV12-4 to TRBJ2-3; TRBD2 is a possible D gene (6 bases). V lost 4 bases, J lost 5 bases, and 16 bases lay in between. The CDR3 contains 15 residues.